The 15 T cell receptor beta chains reported below all come from one sample, sequenced in a study of siplizumab effects on memory and regulatory T cells. The table came from immunoSEQ multiplex PCR; TCRdb's copy has only in-frame clones and leaves some out. The sample shows about 100,000 clones, approximately 92% of them seen only once. Sequenced input: CD4+ T cells sorted from blood. These receptors all stem from a human donor in good health.

This sequence joins TRBV13 and TRBJ2-2; a possible D gene is TRBD1 (6 bases). Germline CDR1 PRHDT, CDR2 FYEKMQ (reference sequence). This CDR3 region has 16 residues. With 2 bases removed from V and 4 bases from J, the gap between germline ends came to 14 bases. CDR3 in DNA: TGTGCCAGCAGCTTACTACGACAGGTCTCCACCGGGGAGCTGTTTTTT. Protein sequence: CASSLLRQVSTGELFF. The full variable domain, with the rest looked up from reference TRBV13 and TRBJ2-2, is AAGVIQSPRHLIKEKRETATLKCYPIPRHDTVYWYQQGPGQDPQFLISFYEKMQSDKGSIPDRFSAQQFSDYHSELNMSSLELGDSALYFCASSLLRQVSTGELFFGEGSRLTVL.

V is TRBV11-2 and J is TRBJ1-6; 10 nucleotides align to TRBD1. Trimming removed 0 bases from V and 10 bases from J; junction bases left unmatched: 9. Germline V CDR1 and CDR2: SGHAT, FQNNGV. The CDR3 has 17 residues. CDR3 DNA sequence: TGTGCCAGCAGCTTAGACCGACAGGGGGCGCGATTATCACCCCTCCACTTT. Translating it yields CASSLDRQGARLSPLHF.

The J gene is TRBJ1-5, the V gene TRBV28; D is possibly TRBD1 (6 bases). The CDR3 spans 12 residues. Germline CDR1 reads MDHEN; CDR2 reads SYDVKM. Trimming shortened V by 8 bases and J by 5 bases, and 10 bases separated the two germline ends. CDR3 loop: CASLGGYQPQHF. CDR3 DNA sequence: TGTGCCAGCCTAGGGGGGTATCAGCCCCAGCATTTT.

The V and J genes are TRBV14 and TRBJ2-7; no definite D call. The V end lost 0 bases, the J end lost 2 bases, and 8 bases lay between the germline ends. This CDR3 spans 14 amino acids. The germline V gene has CDR1 SGHDN and CDR2 FVKESK. In DNA form, the CDR3 reads TGTGCCAGCAGCCAAGATCGGCAGACCTACGAGCAGTACTTC. Its protein product is CASSQDRQTYEQYF.

This rearrangement joins TRBV5-1 to TRBJ1-1; D possibly corresponds to TRBD1 (5 bases). V dropped 3 bases and J dropped 3 bases, with 18 bases sitting between them. The CDR3 length is 16 residues. CDR1 is SGHRS, CDR2 YFSETQ, per germline. The DNA of the CDR3 is TGCGCCAGCAGCTCTTCACCGGCGGGGGTTCACACTGAAGCTTTCTTT. Amino acid sequence: CASSSSPAGVHTEAFF.

The rearrangement uses TRBV9 and TRBJ1-3, with D tentatively TRBD1 (5 bases). The V gene's germline CDR1 is SGDLS and CDR2 YYNGEE. This CDR3 is 14 amino acids long. V dropped 1 base and J dropped 6 bases, with 11 bases sitting between them. The CDR3, as DNA: TGTGCCAGCAGCGTAAGTCCGGACAAAAACACCATATATTTT. Amino acids: CASSVSPDKNTIYF.

V usage is TRBV27 and J usage is TRBJ2-1; either TRBD1 or TRBD2 may fit D (6 bases each). The CDR3 covers 15 residues. V was clipped by 6 bases and J by 1 base, with 13 bases between them. Germline loops: CDR1 MNHEY, CDR2 SMNVEV (reference sequence). As DNA, the CDR3 is TGTGCCAGCAGCCCTAGGGGGGTATCCTACAATGAGCAGTTCTTC. It yields the protein CASSPRGVSYNEQFF.

The CDR3 DNA is TGTGCCAGCAGCTCCGACAGGAACTCTGGAAACACCATATATTTT. Residues: CASSSDRNSGNTIYF. The V call is TRBV7-3, the J call TRBJ1-3; tentative D call: TRBD1 (6 bases). The germline CDR1 and CDR2 sequences are SGHTA and FQGTGA. V was trimmed by 4 bases and J by 0 bases, leaving 10 bases between them. The CDR3 length is 15 residues.

This CDR3 reads CASSQELRTVSHLHF. In DNA, the CDR3 is TGTGCCAGCAGCCAAGAACTCCGGACAGTTTCTCACCTCCACTTT. This chain links TRBV4-2 with TRBJ1-6, with D possibly TRBD1 on 6 matching bases. V dropped 0 bases and J dropped 15 bases, with 18 bases sitting between them. The CDR3 covers 15 residues. Germline-derived CDR1 and CDR2 are LGHNA and YNFKEQ.

The rearrangement links TRBV19 to TRBJ1-4, with D maybe TRBD1 (5 bases). This CDR3 has 14 amino acids. V gave up 4 bases and J gave up 4 bases, with 10 bases separating them. CDR1 is LNHDA and CDR2 is SQIVND in the germline V gene (reference sequence). CDR3 residues: CASSTGGGNEKLFF. The CDR3 DNA is TGTGCCAGTAGTACTGGGGGAGGTAATGAAAAACTGTTTTTT.

V usage is TRBV30 and J usage is TRBJ1-2; the D gene is possibly TRBD1 (5 bases). This CDR3 has 13 residues. The germline gives CDR1 GTSNPN, CDR2 SVGIG (reference sequence). Trimming took off 4 bases at V and 6 bases at J, with 15 bases between the two ends. The CDR3: CAWIMGQGDGYTF. The CDR3 DNA follows: TGTGCCTGGATAATGGGGCAGGGAGATGGCTACACCTTC. Full variable domain (outside the CDR3, taken from reference TRBV30 and TRBJ1-2): SQTIHQWPATLVQPVGSPLSLECTVEGTSNPNLYWYRQAAGRGLQLLFYSVGIGQISSEVPQNLSASRPQDRQFILSSKKLLLSDSGFYLCAWIMGQGDGYTFGSGTRLTVV.

The chain joins TRBV6-5 to TRBJ1-1, with D hard to call. Germline CDR1 MNHEY, CDR2 SVGAGI. Deletions cut 3 bases from V and 1 base from J, with 9 bases between. This CDR3 region has 14 residues. The CDR3 region is CASSYEGRNTEAFF. The CDR3 region has the DNA TGTGCCAGCAGTTATGAGGGAAGGAACACTGAAGCTTTCTTT.

The chain combines TRBV10-1 with TRBJ1-1; unclear D gene. Germline CDR1 is WNHNN and CDR2 is SYGVQD (reference sequence). This CDR3 comprises 13 residues. Between the trimmed V and J ends, which lost 5 bases and 8 bases, there was a span of 15 bases. The CDR3: CASSPAGVTEAFF. As DNA, the CDR3 is TGCGCCAGCAGTCCCGCGGGAGTTACCGAAGCTTTCTTT.

The chain uses TRBV5-8 and TRBJ1-3; no clear D. CDR1 is SGHTS, CDR2 YDEGEE, per germline. The CDR3 consists of 16 residues. Trimming removed 0 bases at V and 0 bases at J, with 10 bases between. Here the CDR3 reads CASSLGLTTSGNTIYF. The CDR3 DNA reads as TGTGCCAGCAGCTTGGGGCTAACGACCTCTGGAAACACCATATATTTT. Full variable domain (rest looked up from reference TRBV5-8 and TRBJ1-3): EAGVTQSPTHLIKTRGQQATLRCSPISGHTSVYWYQQALGLGLQFLLWYDEGEERNRGNFPPRFSGRQFPNYSSELNVNALELEDSALYLCASSLGLTTSGNTIYFGEGSWLTVV.

The rearrangement links TRBV5-5 to TRBJ1-6; possibly TRBD1 for D (6 bases). Germline V gives CDR1 SGHKS, CDR2 YYEKEE (reference sequence). CDR3 length: 17 amino acids. V lost 0 bases to trimming and J lost 1 base, with 11 bases between them. The DNA of the CDR3 is TGTGCCAGCAGCTTGGCCAGGGGCCCATCCTATAATTCACCCCTCCACTTT. Encoded protein: CASSLARGPSYNSPLHF.